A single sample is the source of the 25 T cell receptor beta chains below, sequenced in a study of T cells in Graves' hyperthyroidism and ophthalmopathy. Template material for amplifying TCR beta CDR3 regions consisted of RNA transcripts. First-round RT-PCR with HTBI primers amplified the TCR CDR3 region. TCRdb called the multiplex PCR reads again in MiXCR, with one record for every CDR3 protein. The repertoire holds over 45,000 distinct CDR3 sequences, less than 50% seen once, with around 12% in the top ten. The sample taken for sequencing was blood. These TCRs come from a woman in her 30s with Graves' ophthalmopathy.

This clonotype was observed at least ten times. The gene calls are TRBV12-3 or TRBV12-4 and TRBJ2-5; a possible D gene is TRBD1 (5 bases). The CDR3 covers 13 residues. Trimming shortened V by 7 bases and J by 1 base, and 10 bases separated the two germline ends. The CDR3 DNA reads TGTGCCAGCAAAAAAACAGGCCAAGAGACCCAGTACTTC. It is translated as CASKKTGQETQYF.

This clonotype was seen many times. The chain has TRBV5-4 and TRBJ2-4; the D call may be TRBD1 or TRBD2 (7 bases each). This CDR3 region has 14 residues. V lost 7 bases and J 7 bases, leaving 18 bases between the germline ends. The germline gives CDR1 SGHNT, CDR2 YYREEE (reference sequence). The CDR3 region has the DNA TGTGCCAGCTCGAGGGAGGGGGCGGGGAACATTCAGTACTTC. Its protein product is CASSREGAGNIQYF.

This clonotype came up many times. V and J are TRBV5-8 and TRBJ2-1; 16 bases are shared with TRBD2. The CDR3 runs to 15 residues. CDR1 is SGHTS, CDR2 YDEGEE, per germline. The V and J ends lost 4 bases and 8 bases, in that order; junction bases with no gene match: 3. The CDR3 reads CASSEGTSGRDEQFF. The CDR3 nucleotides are TGTGCCAGCAGCGAGGGGACTAGCGGGAGGGATGAGCAGTTCTTC.

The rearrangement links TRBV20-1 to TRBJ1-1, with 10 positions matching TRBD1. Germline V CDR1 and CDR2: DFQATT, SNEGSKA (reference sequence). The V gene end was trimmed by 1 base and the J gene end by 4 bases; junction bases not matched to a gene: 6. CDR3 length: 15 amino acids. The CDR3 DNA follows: TGCAGTGCTAGAGGGACAGGGGGAGTGGGCACTGAAGCTTTCTTT. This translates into CSARGTGGVGTEAFF.

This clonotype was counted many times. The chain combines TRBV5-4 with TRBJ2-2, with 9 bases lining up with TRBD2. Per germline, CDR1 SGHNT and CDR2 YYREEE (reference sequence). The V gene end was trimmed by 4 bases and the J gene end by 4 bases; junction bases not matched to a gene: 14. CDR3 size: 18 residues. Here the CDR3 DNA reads TGTGCCAGCAGCCCGAGGGGACAGCGGGAGGACAGCACCGGGGAGCTGTTTTTT. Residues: CASSPRGQREDSTGELFF.

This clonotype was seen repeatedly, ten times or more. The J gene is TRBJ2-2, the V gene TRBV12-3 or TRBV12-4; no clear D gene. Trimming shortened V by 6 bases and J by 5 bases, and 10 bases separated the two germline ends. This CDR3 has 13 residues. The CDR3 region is CASSPIRTGELFF. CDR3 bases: TGTGCCAGCAGCCCCATTCGTACCGGGGAGCTGTTTTTT.

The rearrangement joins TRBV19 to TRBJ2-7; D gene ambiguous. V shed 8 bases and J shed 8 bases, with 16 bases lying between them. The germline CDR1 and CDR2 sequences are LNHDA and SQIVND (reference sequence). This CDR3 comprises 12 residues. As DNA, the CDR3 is TGTGCCAGTTCTGGGGTAGCCAAACAGCAGTACGTC. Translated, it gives CASSGVAKQQYV.

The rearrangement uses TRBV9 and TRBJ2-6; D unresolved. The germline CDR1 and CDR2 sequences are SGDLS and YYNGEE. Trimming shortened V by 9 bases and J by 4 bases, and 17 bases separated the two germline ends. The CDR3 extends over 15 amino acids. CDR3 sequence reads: CATRPHNTGANVLTF. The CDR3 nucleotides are TGTGCCACTCGACCTCACAACACCGGGGCCAACGTCCTGACTTTC.

The DNA for the CDR3 is TGTGCCAGCAGCCCAGGGGGGGGAAAACTGTTTTTT. Amino acids: CASSPGGGKLFF. The chain carries TRBV28 and TRBJ1-4; 7 bases map to TRBD1. The CDR3 has 12 amino acids. V shed 6 bases and J 10 bases; nucleotides not matched to a gene: 5. CDR1 and CDR2 (germline): MDHEN, SYDVKM.

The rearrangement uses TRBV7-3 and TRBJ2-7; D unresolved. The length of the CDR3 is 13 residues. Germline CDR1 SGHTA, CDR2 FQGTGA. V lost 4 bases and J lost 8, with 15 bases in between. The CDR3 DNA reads TGTGCCAGCAGCTGGGGTAATCAGCCCCAGCAGTACTTC. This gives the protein CASSWGNQPQQYF.

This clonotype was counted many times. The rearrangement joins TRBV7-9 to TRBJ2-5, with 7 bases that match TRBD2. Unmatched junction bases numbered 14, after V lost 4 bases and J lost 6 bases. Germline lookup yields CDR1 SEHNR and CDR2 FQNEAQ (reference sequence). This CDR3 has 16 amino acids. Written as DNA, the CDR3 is TGTGCCAGCAGCTCCCTCCCTGGCGGGAGTGTGAAGACCCAGTACTTC. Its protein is CASSSLPGGSVKTQYF.

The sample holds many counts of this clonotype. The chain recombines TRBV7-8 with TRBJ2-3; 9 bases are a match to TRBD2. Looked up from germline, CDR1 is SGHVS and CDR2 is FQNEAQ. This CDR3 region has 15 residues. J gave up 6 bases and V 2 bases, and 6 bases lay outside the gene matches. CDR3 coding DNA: TGTGCCAGCAGCTTACTAGCGGGATTGGGGGATACGCAGTATTTT. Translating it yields CASSLLAGLGDTQYF.

The CDR3: CSAKRGTTREKLFF. CDR3 coding DNA: TGCAGTGCAAAACGAGGGACGACCCGAGAAAAACTGTTTTTT. V and J are TRBV20-1 and TRBJ1-4; weak D call: TRBD1 (5 bases). The V gene's germline CDR1 is DFQATT and CDR2 SNEGSKA (reference sequence). Trimming pared 6 bases from V and 8 bases from J, leaving 19 bases between. This CDR3 is 14 amino acids long.

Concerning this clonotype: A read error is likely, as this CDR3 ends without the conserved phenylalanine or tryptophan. CDR3 loop: CSAADGSHYEQYS. The CDR3 nucleotides are TGCAGTGCCGCGGACGGGAGCCACTACGAGCAGTACTCC. This rearrangement joins TRBV20-1 to TRBJ2-7, with D possibly being TRBD2 (6 bases). Germline CDR1 reads DFQATT; CDR2 reads SNEGSKA (reference sequence). V was shortened by 6 bases and J by 3 bases, with 15 bases between the two germline ends. CDR3 length: 13 amino acids.

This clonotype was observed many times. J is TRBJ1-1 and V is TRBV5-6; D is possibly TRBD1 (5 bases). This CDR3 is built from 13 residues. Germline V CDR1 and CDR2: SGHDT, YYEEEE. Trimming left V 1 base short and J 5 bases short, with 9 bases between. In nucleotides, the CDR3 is TGTGCCAGCAGCTTGCAGGGAGTAACTGAAGCTTTCTTT. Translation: CASSLQGVTEAFF. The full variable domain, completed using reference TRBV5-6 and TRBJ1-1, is DAGVTQSPTHLIKTRGQQVTLRCSPKSGHDTVSWYQQALGQGPQFIFQYYEEEERQRGNFPDRFSGHQFPNYSSELNVNALLLGDSALYLCASSLQGVTEAFFGQGTRLTVV.

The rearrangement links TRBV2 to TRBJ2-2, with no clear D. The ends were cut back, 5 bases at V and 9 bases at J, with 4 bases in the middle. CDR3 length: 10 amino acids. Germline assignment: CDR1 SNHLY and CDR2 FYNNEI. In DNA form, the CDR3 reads TGTGCCAGCAGTTCCAGGGAGCTGTTTTTT. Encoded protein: CASSSRELFF.

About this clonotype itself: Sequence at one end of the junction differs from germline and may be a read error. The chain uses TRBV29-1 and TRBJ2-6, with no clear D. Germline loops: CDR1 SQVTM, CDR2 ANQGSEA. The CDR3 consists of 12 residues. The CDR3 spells CSVGGGTNVLTF. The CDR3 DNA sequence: TGCAGCGTTGGTGGTGGGACCAACGTCCTGACTTTC.

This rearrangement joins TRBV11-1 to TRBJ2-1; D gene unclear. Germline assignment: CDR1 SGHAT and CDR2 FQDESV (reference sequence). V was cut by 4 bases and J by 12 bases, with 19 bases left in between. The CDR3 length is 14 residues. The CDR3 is CASSWTDPTDTQFF. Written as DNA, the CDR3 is TGTGCCAGCAGCTGGACCGACCCAACAGATACGCAGTTCTTC.

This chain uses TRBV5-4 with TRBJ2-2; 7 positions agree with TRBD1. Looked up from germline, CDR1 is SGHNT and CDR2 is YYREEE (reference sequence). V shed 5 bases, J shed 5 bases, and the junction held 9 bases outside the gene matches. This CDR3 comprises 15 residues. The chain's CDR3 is CASRAGTEFTGELFF. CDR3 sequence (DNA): TGTGCCAGCAGAGCCGGGACAGAGTTTACCGGGGAGCTGTTTTTT.

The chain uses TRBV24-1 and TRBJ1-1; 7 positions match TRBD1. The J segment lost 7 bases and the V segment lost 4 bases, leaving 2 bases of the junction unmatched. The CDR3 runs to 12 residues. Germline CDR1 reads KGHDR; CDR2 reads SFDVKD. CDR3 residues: CATSDRTGEAFF. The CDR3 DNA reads TGTGCCACCAGTGACCGGACAGGTGAAGCTTTCTTT.

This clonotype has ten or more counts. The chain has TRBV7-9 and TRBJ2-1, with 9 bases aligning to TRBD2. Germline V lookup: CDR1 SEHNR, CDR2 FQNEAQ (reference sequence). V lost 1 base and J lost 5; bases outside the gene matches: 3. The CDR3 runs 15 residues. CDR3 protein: CASSLVGGRDNEQFF. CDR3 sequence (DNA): TGTGCCAGCAGCTTAGTGGGCGGGAGGGACAATGAGCAGTTCTTC.

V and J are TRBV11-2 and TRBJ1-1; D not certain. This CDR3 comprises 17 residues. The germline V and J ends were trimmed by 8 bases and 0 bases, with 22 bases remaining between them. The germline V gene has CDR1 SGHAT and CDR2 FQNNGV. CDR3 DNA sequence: TGTGCCAGCGGCTCACCCACCGGACGGAGACTGAACACTGAAGCTTTCTTT. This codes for CASGSPTGRRLNTEAFF.

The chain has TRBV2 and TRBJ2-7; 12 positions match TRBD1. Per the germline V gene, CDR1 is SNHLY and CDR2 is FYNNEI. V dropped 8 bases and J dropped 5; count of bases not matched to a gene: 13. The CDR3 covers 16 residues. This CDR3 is CASGLDAGTGGDEQYF. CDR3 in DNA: TGTGCCAGCGGGTTAGATGCGGGGACAGGGGGCGACGAGCAGTACTTC.

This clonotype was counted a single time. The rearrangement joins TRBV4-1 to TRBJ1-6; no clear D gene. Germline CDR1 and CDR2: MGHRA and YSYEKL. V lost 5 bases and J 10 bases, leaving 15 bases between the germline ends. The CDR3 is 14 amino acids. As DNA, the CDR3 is TGCGCCAGCAGCTCGGCAGGCGGCGGGTCACCCCTCCACTTT. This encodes CASSSAGGGSPLHF.

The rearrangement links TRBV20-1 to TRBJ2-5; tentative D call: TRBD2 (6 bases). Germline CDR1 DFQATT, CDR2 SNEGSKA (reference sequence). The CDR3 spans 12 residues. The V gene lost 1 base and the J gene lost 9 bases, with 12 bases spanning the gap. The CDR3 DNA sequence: TGCAGTGCTAGAGGGGAGGTTCAGCCCCAGTACTTC. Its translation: CSARGEVQPQYF.